This T cell receptor (beta chain) was obtained from a study of cytomegalovirus exposure and HLA in healthy donors. General observations from the study: Upon later analysis, HLA-associated TCR beta chains proved more clonally expanded than other, equally common chains.

As regards this clone: The antigen is not known.

Germline assignment: CDR1 SGHNT and CDR2 YYREEE (reference sequence). V lost 0 bases and J lost 7, with 17 bases in between. There are 16 residues in the CDR3. Vbeta (60) and Jbeta (13) primers were used in the PCR. The data were produced by immunoSEQ multiplex PCR, yet TCRdb's version contains in-frame clones alone and is incomplete. In the table there are approximately 110,000 clones, 74% of which are singletons. V usage is TRBV5-4 and J usage is TRBJ2-1; D may be TRBD1 (7 bases). Sequences were obtained from PBMCs. The TCR sequence derives from a man in his fifties or sixties in good health and CMV-seropositive. The CDR3 protein is CASSLAEGPGGNEQFF. The CDR3 coding sequence is TGTGCCAGCAGCTTGGCCGAGGGTCCAGGGGGGAATGAGCAGTTCTTC. Full variable domain (remainder filled in from reference TRBV5-4 and TRBJ2-1): ETGVTQSPTHLIKTRGQQVTLRCSSQSGHNTVSWYQQALGQGPQFIFQYYREEENGRGNFPPRFSGLQFPNYSSELNVNALELDDSALYLCASSLAEGPGGNEQFFGPGTRLTVL.